These 20 T cell receptor beta chains came from one sample sequenced in a study of cytomegalovirus exposure and HLA in healthy donors. 13 Jbeta primers and 60 Vbeta primers were used for the PCR. Clones were read by immunoSEQ multiplex PCR, and TCRdb kept only the in-frame ones, dropping some. The sample includes some 200,000 clones, 79% of them seen just once. Sequences were obtained from PBMCs. Receptor source: a man in his fifties in good health and CMV-seronegative.

The count of this clone is one. The rearrangement links TRBV6-1 to TRBJ2-5, with D tentatively TRBD2 (5 bases). Germline V CDR1 and CDR2: MNHNS, SASEGT. Trimming left V 11 bases short and J 2 bases short, with 15 bases between. This CDR3 is built from 13 residues. In DNA, the CDR3 is TGTGCCGGTCAAGCGGCCCGGCAAGAGACCCAGTACTTC. Encoded protein: CAGQAARQETQYF.

J is TRBJ2-7 and V is TRBV2, with 9 bases matching TRBD1. CDR3 length: 12 residues. Germline assignment: CDR1 SNHLY and CDR2 FYNNEI. V gave up 5 bases and J gave up 6 bases; unmatched junction bases: 2. The DNA of the CDR3 is TGTGCCAGCAGTACGGACAGGGGCGAGCAGTACTTC. Protein product: CASSTDRGEQYF. Together with reference TRBV2 and TRBJ2-7, the CDR3 gives the full variable domain: EPEVTQTPSHQVTQMGQEVILRCVPISNHLYFYWYRQILGQKVEFLVSFYNNEISEKSEIFDDQFSVERPDGSNFTLKIRSTKLEDSAMYFCASSTDRGEQYFGPGTRLTVT.

The rearrangement joins TRBV11-2 to TRBJ1-4; no clear D gene. V was pared by 5 bases and J by 4 bases, with 14 bases between. The CDR3 covers 15 residues. Per the germline V gene, CDR1 is SGHAT and CDR2 is FQNNGV. DNA of the CDR3: TGTGCCAGCAGCCCCCGGACGGGATTTAATGAAAAACTGTTTTTT. This translates into CASSPRTGFNEKLFF.

The chain carries TRBV5-1 and TRBJ2-1; D is perhaps TRBD1 (6 bases). V dropped 3 bases and J dropped 6 bases, with 16 bases sitting between them. CDR1 SGHRS and CDR2 YFSETQ come from the germline V gene. CDR3 length equals 15 residues. The CDR3 reads CASSSPGQLRNEQFF. In nucleotides, the CDR3 is TGCGCCAGCAGCTCCCCTGGACAGCTACGCAATGAGCAGTTCTTC.

This clone was observed a handful of times. This rearrangement joins TRBV28 to TRBJ1-2, with 7 bases matching TRBD1. V shed 5 bases and J 3 bases; nucleotides not matched to a gene: 6. CDR3 length: 14 amino acids. CDR1 and CDR2 from the germline V gene are MDHEN and SYDVKM. The CDR3 loop reads CASSTTGADYGYTF. CDR3 nucleotide sequence: TGTGCCAGCAGTACTACAGGGGCGGACTATGGCTACACCTTC.

The table lists this clone with a count of one. V and J are TRBV30 and TRBJ1-5, with TRBD1 matching over 7 bases. The V gene end was trimmed by 2 bases and the J gene end by 7 bases; junction bases not matched to a gene: 5. The germline gives CDR1 GTSNPN, CDR2 SVGIG (reference sequence). The length of the CDR3 is 13 residues. The CDR3 DNA reads TGTGCCTGGAGTAAGCAGGGGGACCAGCCCCAGCATTTT. This sequence encodes CAWSKQGDQPQHF. The full variable domain, completed using reference TRBV30 and TRBJ1-5, is SQTIHQWPATLVQPVGSPLSLECTVEGTSNPNLYWYRQAAGRGLQLLFYSVGIGQISSEVPQNLSASRPQDRQFILSSKKLLLSDSGFYLCAWSKQGDQPQHFGDGTRLSIL.

The V call is TRBV4-2, the J call TRBJ2-7, with 12 bases identical to TRBD1. CDR1 is LGHNA, CDR2 YNFKEQ, per germline. Trimming removed 4 bases from V and 7 bases from J; junction bases left unmatched: 8. This CDR3 is 15 amino acids long. As DNA, the CDR3 is TGTGCCAGCAGCCGATACCGGGACAGGGGGCGGGAGCAGTACTTC. It yields the protein CASSRYRDRGREQYF.

The chain couples TRBV15 to TRBJ1-1; 8 bases line up with TRBD1. Germline CDR1 reads LNHNV; CDR2 reads YYDKDF (reference sequence). After removal of 5 bases from V and 11 bases from J, the junction contained 10 bases not matched to a gene. The CDR3 extends over 13 amino acids. The CDR3 loop reads CATSLGQAGTAFF. CDR3 sequence (DNA): TGTGCCACCAGCCTGGGACAGGCGGGGACGGCTTTCTTT.

The chain combines TRBV5-4 with TRBJ2-7; tentative D call: TRBD2 (6 bases). The length of the CDR3 is 17 residues. The V gene's germline CDR1 is SGHNT and CDR2 YYREEE (reference sequence). The ends were cut back, 3 bases at V and 0 bases at J, with 19 bases in the middle. CDR3 nucleotides: TGTGCCAGCAGCTGGACCCATCCAGCGGGCTTCTCCTACGAGCAGTACTTC. Amino acid sequence: CASSWTHPAGFSYEQYF.

This clone was counted a single time. The V and J genes are TRBV19 and TRBJ1-2, with 8 positions matching TRBD1. V shed 5 bases and J 4 bases; nucleotides not matched to a gene: 21. The CDR3 consists of 19 residues. From germline, CDR1 is LNHDA and CDR2 SQIVND (reference sequence). DNA for the CDR3: TGTGCCAGTAGTGTCCCCCGAGGGACAGGCCGAAGCCGGGGCTATGGCTACACCTTC. It translates to CASSVPRGTGRSRGYGYTF. Full variable domain (rest looked up from reference TRBV19 and TRBJ1-2): DGGITQSPKYLFRKEGQNVTLSCEQNLNHDAMYWYRQDPGQGLRLIYYSQIVNDFQKGDIAEGYSVSREKKESFPLTVTSAQKNPTAFYLCASSVPRGTGRSRGYGYTFGSGTRLTVV.

DNA for the CDR3: TGTGCCAGTAGTATAAGGGGGCCAGATACGCAGTATTTT. It codes for CASSIRGPDTQYF. This chain connects TRBV19 to TRBJ2-3; 7 nucleotides match TRBD1. Germline V gene lookup returns CDR1 LNHDA and CDR2 SQIVND (reference sequence). The CDR3 is 13 amino acids. V shed 2 bases and J 4 bases; nucleotides not matched to a gene: 0.

The chain joins TRBV5-1 to TRBJ2-1; unclear D gene. Germline lookup yields CDR1 SGHRS and CDR2 YFSETQ. Trimming stripped 7 bases from V and 0 bases from J, with 14 bases between. CDR3 length: 15 residues. The CDR3: CASAGSPSSYNEQFF. The CDR3 DNA reads as TGCGCCAGCGCCGGCTCGCCTAGCTCCTACAATGAGCAGTTCTTC.

The genes are TRBV7-9 and TRBJ2-5; 8 nucleotides agree with TRBD2. The ends lost 3 bases at V and 2 bases at J; junction bases unmatched: 17. CDR1 is SEHNR, CDR2 FQNEAQ, per germline (reference sequence). The CDR3 totals 19 residues. The CDR3 bases are TGTGCCAGCAGCTTGGGGCCAGCGGGAGCAGTTGTGGATCAAGAGACCCAGTACTTC. As protein: CASSLGPAGAVVDQETQYF.

This chain links TRBV13 with TRBJ2-5; 8 bases match TRBD1. The germline V gene has CDR1 PRHDT and CDR2 FYEKMQ (reference sequence). The CDR3 consists of 13 residues. Trimming removed 5 bases from V and 9 bases from J; junction bases left unmatched: 8. This CDR3 reads CASSPSDREAQYF. The CDR3 DNA reads TGTGCCAGCAGCCCTTCGGACAGGGAGGCCCAGTACTTC.

This clone was picked up a small number of times. The rearrangement links TRBV19 to TRBJ2-5, with TRBD2 matching 10 bases. CDR3 size: 16 residues. Germline trimming cut 2 bases from V and 4 bases from J; bases unmatched to any gene: 7. The germline V gene has CDR1 LNHDA and CDR2 SQIVND (reference sequence). CDR3 coding DNA: TGTGCCAGTAGTATAAAGAGCGGGAGGGGGGGAGAGACCCAGTACTTC. As protein: CASSIKSGRGGETQYF.

This clone has a handful of counts. This sequence joins TRBV6-1 and TRBJ1-5, with D perhaps matching TRBD1 (6 bases). The CDR3 extends over 12 amino acids. The V gene lost 7 bases and the J gene lost 6 bases, with 10 bases spanning the gap. Germline-derived CDR1 and CDR2 are MNHNS and SASEGT. CDR3 region: CASTEGGQPQHF. The CDR3 DNA follows: TGTGCCAGCACCGAAGGGGGTCAGCCCCAGCATTTT.

This clone was counted between two and nine times. The rearrangement uses TRBV5-1 and TRBJ2-1, with 8 nucleotides matching TRBD2. Trimming at V came to 4 bases and at J to 0 bases, leaving 12 bases not matched to a gene. The CDR3 has 18 amino acids. CDR1 SGHRS and CDR2 YFSETQ come from the germline V gene. The CDR3 sequence is CASSLGGVAGSSYNEQFF. CDR3 DNA sequence: TGCGCCAGCAGCCTGGGTGGGGTAGCGGGGAGCTCCTACAATGAGCAGTTCTTC.

This clone was picked up a small number of times. The genes are TRBV19 and TRBJ1-5; 10 bases fit TRBD1. The CDR3 has 15 residues. CDR1 and CDR2 from the germline V gene are LNHDA and SQIVND (reference sequence). The V gene end was trimmed by 5 bases and the J gene end by 8 bases; junction bases not matched to a gene: 9. CDR3: CASSPSRDRGKPQHF. The CDR3 DNA sequence: TGTGCCAGTAGTCCCTCTCGGGACAGGGGCAAGCCCCAGCATTTT.

The chain is built from TRBV4-1 and TRBJ2-1, with D maybe TRBD1 (5 bases). V was clipped by 4 bases and J by 3 bases, with 13 bases between them. Looked up from germline, CDR1 is MGHRA and CDR2 is YSYEKL. This CDR3 is built from 15 residues. The CDR3 coding sequence is TGCGCCAGCAGCCTAGCCCAGGGTGGCTACAATGAGCAGTTCTTC. This gives the protein CASSLAQGGYNEQFF.

This clone occurred a few times. This chain links TRBV28 with TRBJ1-2, with 7 bases aligning to TRBD1. The CDR3 runs to 16 residues. J was trimmed by 5 bases and V by 2 bases; bases with no gene match: 11. Germline CDR1 reads MDHEN; CDR2 reads SYDVKM. The CDR3 region is CASSLNPYPGGYGYTF. CDR3 DNA sequence: TGTGCCAGCAGTTTAAATCCCTACCCAGGGGGATATGGCTACACCTTC.